Each of the 10 T cell receptor beta chains below was sequenced from the same sample in a study of cytomegalovirus exposure and HLA in healthy donors. The PCR was carried out with 60 Vbeta primers and 13 Jbeta primers. Sequenced by immunoSEQ multiplex PCR; TCRdb stores in-frame clones only, minus some. The data hold around 80,000 clones, with around 10% observed a single time. Sequencing used PBMCs. The receptors stem from a man aged 60 to 75 in good health and CMV-seropositive.

The chain couples TRBV6-1 to TRBJ2-7; 7 bases are shared with TRBD2. Trimming at V came to 7 bases and at J to 1 base, leaving 7 bases not matched to a gene. The CDR3 runs to 14 residues. From germline, CDR1 is MNHNS and CDR2 SASEGT. CDR3 sequence: CASTPLGGSYEQYF. CDR3 nucleotides: TGTGCCAGCACCCCCCTGGGGGGGTCCTACGAGCAGTACTTC.

This sequence joins TRBV10-1 and TRBJ2-5, with D tentatively TRBD2 (5 bases). The CDR3 sequence is 15 residues long. CDR1 and CDR2 (germline): WNHNN, SYGVQD (reference sequence). V lost 2 bases and J 4 bases, leaving 14 bases between the germline ends. The CDR3 loop reads CASSERGSKGETQYF. CDR3 DNA sequence: TGCGCCAGCAGTGAGCGGGGTAGCAAGGGAGAGACCCAGTACTTC.

The chain carries TRBV2 and TRBJ1-1; 10 bases align to TRBD1. Trimming removed 4 bases from V and 3 bases from J; junction bases left unmatched: 14. The germline V gene encodes CDR1 SNHLY and CDR2 FYNNEI. The CDR3 has 18 amino acids. CDR3 sequence reads: CASSVWGQGLHEDTEAFF. For the CDR3, the DNA is TGTGCCAGCAGTGTCTGGGGACAGGGGCTCCATGAGGACACTGAAGCTTTCTTT.

This clone was seen a handful of times. This chain links TRBV5-8 with TRBJ1-1; D is perhaps TRBD1 (5 bases). The CDR3 sequence is 13 residues long. The germline V and J ends were trimmed by 2 bases and 1 base, with 6 bases remaining between them. The V gene's germline CDR1 is SGHTS and CDR2 YDEGEE. This chain's CDR3 is CASSFDRNTEAFF. The CDR3 DNA reads TGTGCCAGCAGCTTCGACAGGAACACTGAAGCTTTCTTT.

This clone was seen only a few times. The chain has TRBV5-6 and TRBJ2-7, with 10 bases fitting TRBD1. This CDR3 is 14 amino acids long. Per germline, CDR1 SGHDT and CDR2 YYEEEE. With V trimmed by 5 bases and J by 6 bases, 8 bases remained unmatched. The CDR3, as DNA: TGTGCCAGCAGTCGACAGGGACAGGGGACCGAGCAGTACTTC. Protein: CASSRQGQGTEQYF.

This sequence joins TRBV18 and TRBJ2-7, with a possible D match to TRBD2 (6 bases). The CDR3 loop spans 13 amino acids. Trimming shortened V by 6 bases and J by 5 bases, and 14 bases separated the two germline ends. Per germline, CDR1 KGHSH and CDR2 LQKENI. The chain's CDR3 is CASSPTRVNEQYF. The CDR3 region has the DNA TGTGCCAGCTCCCCGACTAGAGTCAACGAGCAGTACTTC.

This clone was counted a few times. V usage is TRBV7-9 and J usage is TRBJ2-3, with 9 bases lining up with TRBD2. The germline V gene has CDR1 SEHNR and CDR2 FQNEAQ (reference sequence). The V and J ends lost 1 base and 1 base, in that order; junction bases with no gene match: 0. CDR3 size: 15 residues. CDR3 DNA sequence: TGTGCCAGCAGCTTAGGGACTAGCGGCACAGATACGCAGTATTTT. Translated: CASSLGTSGTDTQYF.

This clone was counted between two and nine times. CDR3 sequence (DNA): TGCGCCAGCAGCCTGGCAGGGTCGCCCTACGAGCAGTACTTC. This gives the protein CASSLAGSPYEQYF. The rearrangement joins TRBV4-1 to TRBJ2-7; D might be TRBD1 (5 bases). The germline V gene has CDR1 MGHRA and CDR2 YSYEKL. V gave up 4 bases and J gave up 2 bases, with 12 bases separating them. The CDR3 covers 14 residues.

This clone has a handful of counts. V gene TRBV19 combines with J gene TRBJ1-3; D not resolved. CDR3 size: 17 residues. Trimming removed 7 bases at V and 0 bases at J, with 19 bases between. Germline loops: CDR1 LNHDA, CDR2 SQIVND (reference sequence). The CDR3, as DNA: TGTGCCAGTACCCCGGAGAGCTTCTCCCTCTCTGGAAACACCATATATTTT. Translation: CASTPESFSLSGNTIYF.

The rearrangement joins TRBV19 to TRBJ2-7, with 7 bases identical to TRBD1. This CDR3 has 15 residues. Trimming at V came to 6 bases and at J to 0 bases, leaving 8 bases not matched to a gene. CDR1 and CDR2 (germline): LNHDA, SQIVND (reference sequence). DNA of the CDR3: TGTGCCAGTAGCCCTGGACAGGATCTCTCCTACGAGCAGTACTTC. Its translation: CASSPGQDLSYEQYF.